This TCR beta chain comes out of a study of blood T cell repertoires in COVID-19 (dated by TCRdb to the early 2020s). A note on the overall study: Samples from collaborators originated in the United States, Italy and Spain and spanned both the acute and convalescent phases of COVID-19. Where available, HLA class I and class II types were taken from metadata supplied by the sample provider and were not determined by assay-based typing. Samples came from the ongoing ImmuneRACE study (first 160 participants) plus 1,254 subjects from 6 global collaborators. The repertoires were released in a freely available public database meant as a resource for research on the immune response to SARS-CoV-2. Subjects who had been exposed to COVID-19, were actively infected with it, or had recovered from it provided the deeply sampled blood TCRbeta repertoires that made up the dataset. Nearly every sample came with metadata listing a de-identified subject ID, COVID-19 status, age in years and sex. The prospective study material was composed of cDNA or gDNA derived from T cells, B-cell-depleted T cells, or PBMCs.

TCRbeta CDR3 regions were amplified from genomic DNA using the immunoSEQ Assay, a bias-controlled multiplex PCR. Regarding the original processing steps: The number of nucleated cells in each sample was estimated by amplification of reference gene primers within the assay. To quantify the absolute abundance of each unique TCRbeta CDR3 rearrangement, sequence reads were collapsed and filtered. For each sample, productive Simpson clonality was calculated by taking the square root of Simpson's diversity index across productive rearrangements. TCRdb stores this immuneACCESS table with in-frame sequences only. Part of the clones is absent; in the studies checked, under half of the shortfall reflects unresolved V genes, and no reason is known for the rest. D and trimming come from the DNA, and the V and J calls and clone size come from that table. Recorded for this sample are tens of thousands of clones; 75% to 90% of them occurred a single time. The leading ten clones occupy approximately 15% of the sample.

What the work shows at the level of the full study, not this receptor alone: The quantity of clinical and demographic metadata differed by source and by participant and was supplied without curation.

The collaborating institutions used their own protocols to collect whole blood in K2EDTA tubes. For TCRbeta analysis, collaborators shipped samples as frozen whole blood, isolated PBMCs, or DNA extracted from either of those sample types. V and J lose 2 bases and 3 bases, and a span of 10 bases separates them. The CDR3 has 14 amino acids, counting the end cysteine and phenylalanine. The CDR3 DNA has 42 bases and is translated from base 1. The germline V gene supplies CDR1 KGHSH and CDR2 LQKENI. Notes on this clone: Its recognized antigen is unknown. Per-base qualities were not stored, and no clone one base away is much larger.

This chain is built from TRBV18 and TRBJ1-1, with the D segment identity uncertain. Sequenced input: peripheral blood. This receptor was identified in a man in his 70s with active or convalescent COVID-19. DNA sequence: TGTGCCAGCTCACCAGTATCCGGGGACACTGAAGCTTTCTTT. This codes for CASSPVSGDTEAFF.